The 10 T cell receptor beta chains below all came from one sample that was sequenced in a study of blood T cell repertoires in COVID-19. Only in-frame clones appear in the TCRdb table, and some are missing; sequencing was by immunoSEQ multiplex PCR. The sample gives under 85,000 clones, roughly four fifths of which show up once; just over 20% is in the top ten. Specimen: peripheral blood. The receptors stem from a human donor in a cohort sampled during active COVID-19.

The chain employs TRBV9 and TRBJ2-3; D is uncertain. V lost 0 bases, J lost 3 bases, and 8 bases lay in between. Germline V gene data show CDR1 as SGDLS and CDR2 as YYNGEE. This CDR3 is built from 14 residues. CDR3 sequence (DNA): TGTGCCAGCAGCGTAGGGCTCCGTACAGATACGCAGTATTTT. The encoded protein is CASSVGLRTDTQYF. Supplemented by reference TRBV9 and TRBJ2-3, the full variable domain reads DSGVTQTPKHLITATGQRVTLRCSPRSGDLSVYWYQQSLDQGLQFLIQYYNGEERAKGNILERFSAQQFPDLHSELNLSSLELGDSALYFCASSVGLRTDTQYFGPGTRLTVL.

The table lists this clone with a few counts. The chain combines TRBV19 with TRBJ2-7, with D perhaps matching TRBD2 (6 bases). The ends were cut back, 5 bases at V and 3 bases at J, with 11 bases in the middle. This CDR3 is built from 13 residues. Germline V gene data show CDR1 as LNHDA and CDR2 as SQIVND (reference sequence). The CDR3 is CASSPGLVYEQYF. The CDR3 nucleotides are TGTGCCAGTAGTCCGGGACTCGTCTACGAGCAGTACTTC. The full variable domain, rest sourced from reference TRBV19 and TRBJ2-7, is DGGITQSPKYLFRKEGQNVTLSCEQNLNHDAMYWYRQDPGQGLRLIYYSQIVNDFQKGDIAEGYSVSREKKESFPLTVTSAQKNPTAFYLCASSPGLVYEQYFGPGTRLTVT.

The chain couples TRBV9 to TRBJ1-2, with 8 nucleotides matching TRBD1. Losses at the gene ends were 4 bases for V and 8 bases for J; bases not matched to a gene: 16. Per germline, CDR1 SGDLS and CDR2 YYNGEE. The CDR3 runs 16 residues. This CDR3 reads CASSSPGQGRVLGYTF. CDR3 bases: TGTGCCAGCAGCAGCCCCGGACAGGGAAGGGTTTTGGGCTACACCTTC.

Only a few counts were recorded for this clone. The rearrangement links TRBV3-1 (or the pseudogene TRBV3-2) to TRBJ1-3; no clear D. The CDR3 loop spans 16 amino acids. Germline CDR1 reads LGHDT; CDR2 reads YNNKEL (reference sequence). V was pared by 4 bases and J by 4 bases, with 17 bases between. The CDR3 region is CASSPQEGAGGNTIYF. The DNA for the CDR3 is TGTGCCAGCAGCCCGCAGGAGGGCGCGGGCGGAAACACCATATATTTT.

This sequence joins TRBV20-1 and TRBJ2-3; 8 bases line up with TRBD2. The CDR3 has 15 amino acids. J was trimmed by 0 bases and V by 3 bases; bases with no gene match: 5. The germline V gene has CDR1 DFQATT and CDR2 SNEGSKA (reference sequence). This CDR3 reads CSASSAGDSTDTQYF. The DNA for the CDR3 is TGCAGTGCTAGTTCAGCGGGGGATAGCACAGATACGCAGTATTTT.

The V and J genes are TRBV15 and TRBJ1-5, with TRBD1 matching 8 bases. The CDR3 runs to 17 residues. In germline, CDR1 is LNHNV, CDR2 YYDKDF (reference sequence). V shed 3 bases and J 4 bases; nucleotides not matched to a gene: 11. In nucleotides, the CDR3 is TGTGCCACCAGCAGCGCGCGCCGGACAGGGAGGAATCAGCCCCAGCATTTT. It specifies CATSSARRTGRNQPQHF.

This sequence joins TRBV2 and TRBJ2-1, with 7 bases fitting TRBD1. The germline V gene has CDR1 SNHLY and CDR2 FYNNEI. The trim removed 9 bases at V and 3 bases at J, leaving 11 bases unmatched. The CDR3 covers 15 residues. The CDR3 region has the DNA TGTGCCAGTCGTTCACCGGGACAGAACTACAATGAGCAGTTCTTC. Translated, it gives CASRSPGQNYNEQFF. The full variable domain, rest sourced from reference TRBV2 and TRBJ2-1, is EPEVTQTPSHQVTQMGQEVILRCVPISNHLYFYWYRQILGQKVEFLVSFYNNEISEKSEIFDDQFSVERPDGSNFTLKIRSTKLEDSAMYFCASRSPGQNYNEQFFGPGTRLTVL.

The CDR3, as DNA: TGTGCCAGCAGTTTTATAGCCCCGAACACTGAAGCTTTCTTT. Translation gives CASSFIAPNTEAFF. J is TRBJ1-1 and V is TRBV28; D ambiguous. Germline assignment: CDR1 MDHEN and CDR2 SYDVKM. The CDR3 is 14 amino acids. Trimming took off 3 bases at V and 1 base at J, with 9 bases between the two ends.

The J gene is TRBJ2-1, the V gene TRBV20-1, with TRBD2 identical over 7 bases. The V gene end was trimmed by 4 bases and the J gene end by 15 bases; junction bases not matched to a gene: 9. CDR1 is DFQATT, CDR2 SNEGSKA, per germline (reference sequence). This CDR3 is built from 11 residues. The CDR3 region has the DNA TGCAGTGCTACTAGCGGACCTCGGCGGTTCTTC. Amino acids: CSATSGPRRFF.

V and J are TRBV19 and TRBJ1-1, with D tentatively TRBD1 (6 bases). The CDR3 extends over 17 amino acids. Per the germline V gene, CDR1 is LNHDA and CDR2 is SQIVND (reference sequence). V lost 5 bases to trimming and J lost 0 bases, with 19 bases between them. CDR3 loop: CASSPPLAGVMNTEAFF. CDR3 DNA: TGTGCCAGTAGTCCTCCTTTAGCAGGGGTCATGAACACTGAAGCTTTCTTT.